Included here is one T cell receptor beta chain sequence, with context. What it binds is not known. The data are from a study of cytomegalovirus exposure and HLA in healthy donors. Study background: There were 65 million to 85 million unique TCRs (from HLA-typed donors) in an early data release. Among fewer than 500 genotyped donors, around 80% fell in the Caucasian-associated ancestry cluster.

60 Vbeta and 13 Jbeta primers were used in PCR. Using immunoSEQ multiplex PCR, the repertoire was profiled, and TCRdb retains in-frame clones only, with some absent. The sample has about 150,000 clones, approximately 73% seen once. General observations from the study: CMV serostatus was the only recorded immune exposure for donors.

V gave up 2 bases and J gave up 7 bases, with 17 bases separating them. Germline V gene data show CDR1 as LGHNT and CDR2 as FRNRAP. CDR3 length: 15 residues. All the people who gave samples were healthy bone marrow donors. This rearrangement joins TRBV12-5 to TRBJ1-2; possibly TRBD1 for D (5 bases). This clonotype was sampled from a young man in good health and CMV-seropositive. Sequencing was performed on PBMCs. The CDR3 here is CASGLTITGGRGYTF. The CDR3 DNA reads TGTGCTAGTGGTTTGACAATAACAGGCGGCCGTGGCTACACCTTC.